This TCR beta chain was profiled in a study of cytomegalovirus exposure and HLA in healthy donors. Primers included in the PCR were 60 Vbeta and 13 Jbeta primers. Only in-frame clones appear in the TCRdb table, and some are missing; sequencing was by immunoSEQ multiplex PCR. This table holds about 76,000 clones, about 70% found once. This clone has just a few counts. Its antigen is as yet unknown. The CDR3 covers 13 residues. Germline V gives CDR1 MNHNS, CDR2 SASEGT. V lost 10 bases, J lost 0 bases, and 9 bases lay in between. Study outcomes and limitations: What was likely a sequencing artifact was a cluster of highly shared sequence variants. Rarity marked most TCR sequences, yet some public TCRs occurred in many donors. The study designated fewer than 200 TCR beta chains cytomegalovirus-associated. According to a later analysis, most TCR beta chains associated with CMV appeared HLA-restricted.

The chain joins TRBV6-1 to TRBJ2-2; weak D call: TRBD1 (5 bases). The sequenced sample consisted of PBMCs. The TCR sequence derives from a male donor in good health and CMV-seropositive. The CDR3 region is CAISGSNTGELFF. CDR3 nucleotides: TGTGCCATCTCAGGGTCGAACACCGGGGAGCTGTTTTTT.